Given below is one T cell receptor beta chain in context. Its antigen remains unidentified. This sample was included in a study of cytomegalovirus exposure and HLA in healthy donors. The study, taken as a whole, reports: TCR sequences were mostly rare, though some public TCRs occurred in many donors.

The PCR used 60 Vbeta and 13 Jbeta primers. TCRdb keeps only in-frame clones here, not all; method: immunoSEQ multiplex PCR. The sample contains 100,000 to 150,000 clones, about four fifths of which appear only once. The specimen was PBMCs. The sequence was obtained from a woman aged 45 to 65 in good health and CMV-seropositive.

The CDR3 nucleotides are TGTGCCAGCAGCTTACAGGGATCCTATAATTCACCCCTCCACTTT. Its translation is CASSLQGSYNSPLHF. The rearrangement joins TRBV5-4 to TRBJ1-6; D possibly corresponds to TRBD1 (6 bases). This CDR3 is 15 amino acids long. The germline V gene encodes CDR1 SGHNT and CDR2 YYREEE (reference sequence). Trimming cost V 2 bases and J 1 base, with 7 bases left between them.